This T cell receptor beta chain emerged from a study of pediatric ulcerative colitis. Study observations and caveats: In rectum, acute severe colitis had expanded clones and less diversity.

This was a survey-level run. Generated by immunoSEQ multiplex PCR, the TCRdb table keeps only in-frame clones and is missing some. This table has 54,000 or so clones, around 86% appearing once. This clone was detected only a few times. As yet, its antigen is unknown. Material for sequencing was blood. This receptor was identified in a boy between 5 and 17 years old who was a control in a study of pediatric ulcerative colitis.

CDR3 sequence reads: CASSVAGMETQYF. The CDR3 bases are TGTGCCAGCAGTGTAGCGGGAATGGAGACCCAGTACTTC. This chain joins TRBV28 and TRBJ2-5; 8 bases agree with TRBD2. The trim removed 5 bases at V and 5 bases at J, leaving 4 bases unmatched. This CDR3 region has 13 residues. Germline-derived CDR1 and CDR2 are MDHEN and SYDVKM.